The following is a T cell receptor (beta chain) sequence with its context. What it binds is not known. Per the study methods: Filtering of immunoSEQ junctional sequences could not match full-length read filtering. Data came from immunoSEQ multiplex PCR; TCRdb stores just in-frame clones and leaves some out. The V and J calls and clone size are taken from that table; D and trimming were inferred from the DNA. The sample lists fewer than 3 million clones, 85% to 95% occurring once. These data originate in a study of shared clonotypes between healthy human individuals. Overall study: Each donor's CD4 naive and CD4 memory cells filled three plates apiece, CD8 naive two, and CD8 memory one. General study findings and limits: The four-donor shared clonotypes exceeded non-shared clonotypes in generation probability, with non-shared ones scoring lower.

Specimen: naive CD4+ T cells from PBMCs. Subset specified: CD45RA+ positively selected. The source of this sequence is a man between 18 and 29 years old in good health. Some clones in this sample may be carry-over from other donors' samples.

This chain's CDR3 is CASSQESSSGPLHF. The CDR3 region has the DNA TGCGCCAGCAGCCAAGAGTCAAGTTCAGGCCCCCTCCACTTT. The chain combines TRBV4-1 with TRBJ1-6; D remains unclear. Trimming took off 0 bases at V and 13 bases at J, with 13 bases between the two ends. CDR3 length: 14 amino acids. Germline V gives CDR1 MGHRA, CDR2 YSYEKL.